These 32 T cell receptor beta chains share one sample of origin, sequenced in a study of T cell changes during pregnancy in multiple sclerosis. Produced via immunoSEQ multiplex PCR; TCRdb's table is partial and in-frame only. The data contain tens of thousands of clones, about 93% of them singletons. The sample consisted of CD4+ T cells from peripheral blood mononuclear cells, taken in the second trimester of pregnancy. The source of these receptors is a female donor with multiple sclerosis, enrolled in a pregnancy study.

Only one count was recorded for this clone. The chain links TRBV19 to TRBJ1-3; 8 bases are a match to TRBD1. This CDR3 has 15 amino acids. V was clipped by 9 bases and J by 0 bases; unmatched bases: 7. The germline V gene has CDR1 LNHDA and CDR2 SQIVND (reference sequence). The CDR3 reads CASRQGTRSGNTIYF. The CDR3 DNA is TGTGCCAGCCGACAGGGGACCCGCTCTGGAAACACCATATATTTT. The full variable domain, in which reference TRBV19 and TRBJ1-3 provide the parts outside the CDR3, is DGGITQSPKYLFRKEGQNVTLSCEQNLNHDAMYWYRQDPGQGLRLIYYSQIVNDFQKGDIAEGYSVSREKKESFPLTVTSAQKNPTAFYLCASRQGTRSGNTIYFGEGSWLTVV.

V usage is TRBV10-3 and J usage is TRBJ2-5; 11 bases agree with TRBD1. The germline gives CDR1 ENHRY, CDR2 SYGVKD. There are 17 residues in the CDR3. V shed 3 bases and J 7 bases; nucleotides not matched to a gene: 13. CDR3 residues: CAISEGRTGGPAGTQYF. The CDR3 coding sequence is TGTGCCATCAGTGAAGGGCGGACAGGGGGCCCCGCGGGGACCCAGTACTTC.

This chain links TRBV7-2 with TRBJ1-5, with no clear D. The CDR3 length is 14 residues. Germline V gene lookup returns CDR1 SGHTA and CDR2 FQGNSA. V was pared by 3 bases and J by 8 bases, with 14 bases between. CDR3 nucleotide sequence: TGTGCCAGCAGCTTGCTCACCGGGAACAAGCCCCAGCATTTT. Translation: CASSLLTGNKPQHF. The entire variable domain, with the rest obtained from reference TRBV7-2 and TRBJ1-5, is as follows: GAGVSQSPSNKVTEKGKDVELRCDPISGHTALYWYRQSLGQGLEFLIYFQGNSAPDKSGLPSDRFSAERTGGSVSTLTIQRTQQEDSAVYLCASSLLTGNKPQHFGDGTRLSIL.

This rearrangement joins TRBV28 to TRBJ2-5, with D uncertain. The V end lost 5 bases, the J end lost 2 bases, and 9 bases lay between the germline ends. This CDR3 region has 13 residues. Germline lookup yields CDR1 MDHEN and CDR2 SYDVKM. The CDR3 nucleotides are TGTGCCAGCAGTATACTCGATCAAGAGACCCAGTACTTC. It encodes CASSILDQETQYF.

V and J are TRBV10-3 and TRBJ1-1, with TRBD1 identical over 7 bases. Germline V gene lookup returns CDR1 ENHRY and CDR2 SYGVKD. V was pared by 3 bases and J by 1 base, with 11 bases of the junction left unmatched. This CDR3 has 17 amino acids. The DNA of the CDR3 is TGTGCCATCAGTGAAGAATTTACCGGGACAGCGAACACTGAAGCTTTCTTT. Residues: CAISEEFTGTANTEAFF.

The chain links TRBV5-1 to TRBJ1-4, with TRBD1 identical over 7 bases. With V trimmed by 4 bases and J by 0 bases, 6 bases remained unmatched. The CDR3 extends over 16 amino acids. Per germline, CDR1 SGHRS and CDR2 YFSETQ. CDR3 protein: CASSPLDRATNEKLFF. CDR3 coding DNA: TGCGCCAGCAGCCCCCTCGACAGGGCAACTAATGAAAAACTGTTTTTT.

The rearrangement joins TRBV5-1 to TRBJ1-1, with 7 bases identical to TRBD1. V lost 0 bases and J lost 4; bases outside the gene matches: 3. This CDR3 contains 14 residues. CDR1 and CDR2 (germline): SGHRS, YFSETQ. As DNA, the CDR3 is TGCGCCAGCAGCTTGGCGACAGGGAGCACTGAAGCTTTCTTT. It specifies CASSLATGSTEAFF.

This chain links TRBV27 with TRBJ1-3; tentatively, D is TRBD1 (6 bases). Germline-derived CDR1 and CDR2 are MNHEY and SMNVEV (reference sequence). Trimming stripped 6 bases from V and 2 bases from J, with 14 bases between. The CDR3 length is 15 residues. CDR3 sequence: CASRTTGLTGNTIYF. CDR3 coding DNA: TGTGCCAGCAGGACCACAGGGTTAACTGGAAACACCATATATTTT.

Comments on this clone: This specimen includes other DNA sequences encoding the same CDR3. V usage is TRBV6-7 and J usage is TRBJ2-7; 7 nucleotides align to TRBD1. TRBV6-7 is given ORF status, its function remaining uncertain. Trimming took 6 bases from V and 3 from J; bases not matched to a gene: 11. There are 15 residues in the CDR3. The CDR3 spells CASRRGQDINYEQYF. DNA of the CDR3: TGTGCCAGCAGGCGCGGACAGGATATTAACTACGAGCAGTACTTC.

The chain joins TRBV2 to TRBJ1-4, with D perhaps matching TRBD1 (5 bases). Trimming took off 8 bases at V and 4 bases at J, with 14 bases between the two ends. CDR3 size: 14 residues. The germline V gene has CDR1 SNHLY and CDR2 FYNNEI. The CDR3 loop is CASGAGAFNEKLFF. DNA for the CDR3: TGTGCCAGCGGGGCAGGTGCCTTTAATGAAAAACTGTTTTTT.

A few counts support this clone. The chain links TRBV10-1 to TRBJ1-1; 7 bases fit TRBD1. CDR1 WNHNN and CDR2 SYGVQD come from the germline V gene (reference sequence). The CDR3 loop spans 13 amino acids. The trim removed 6 bases at V and 7 bases at J, leaving 8 bases unmatched. The CDR3 reads CASRVTGASEAFF. The CDR3 DNA sequence: TGCGCCAGCAGGGTAACAGGGGCTAGTGAAGCTTTCTTT.

This clone was detected only a few times. The rearrangement uses TRBV13 and TRBJ1-1, with D perhaps TRBD1 (6 bases). V was trimmed by 3 bases and J by 2 bases, leaving 7 bases between them. From germline, CDR1 is PRHDT and CDR2 FYEKMQ (reference sequence). The CDR3 is 13 residues long. The CDR3 DNA reads TGTGCCAGCAGCTTCAGGGGAAACACTGAAGCTTTCTTT. Its translation: CASSFRGNTEAFF.

The genes are TRBV4-1 and TRBJ2-7; TRBD2 is a possible D gene (7 bases). V was cut by 4 bases and J by 4 bases, with 11 bases left in between. Germline V gene data show CDR1 as MGHRA and CDR2 as YSYEKL. This CDR3 is 13 amino acids long. The CDR3 DNA sequence: TGCGCCAGCAGCCGAGGGGGGGAGTACGAGCAGTACTTC. Translation gives CASSRGGEYEQYF.

This chain uses TRBV14 with TRBJ1-2; D is ambiguous. Per germline, CDR1 SGHDN and CDR2 FVKESK. CDR3 size: 13 residues. V shed 4 bases and J shed 2 bases, with 8 bases lying between them. The CDR3 spells CASSPQKNYGYTF. CDR3 bases: TGTGCCAGCAGCCCACAGAAGAACTATGGCTACACCTTC. Drawing the rest from reference TRBV14 and TRBJ1-2, the complete variable domain is EAGVTQFPSHSVIEKGQTVTLRCDPISGHDNLYWYRRVMGKEIKFLLHFVKESKQDESGMPNNRFLAERTGGTYSTLKVQPAELEDSGVYFCASSPQKNYGYTFGSGTRLTVV.

The V gene is TRBV23-1, the J gene TRBJ2-3, with 9 bases fitting TRBD2. TRBV23-1 is filed as an ORF, its function uncertain. The CDR3 contains 17 residues. V was clipped by 8 bases and J by 1 base; unmatched bases: 13. CDR3 amino acids: CASGPPRREGGTDTQYF. In nucleotides, the CDR3 is TGCGCCAGCGGACCCCCACGGCGGGAGGGAGGCACAGATACGCAGTATTTT.

A note on this clone: Within the sample, other DNA sequences also encode this same CDR3. The chain carries TRBV4-2 and TRBJ1-5; D gene uncertain. Trimming removed 0 bases at V and 7 bases at J, with 7 bases between. Germline V CDR1 and CDR2: LGHNA, YNFKEQ. This CDR3 is built from 13 residues. The CDR3 DNA follows: TGTGCCAGCAGCCAAGAGAGGAGCCAGCCCCAGCATTTT. Translated: CASSQERSQPQHF.

In nucleotides, the CDR3 is TGTGCCAGCAGCATTACAGGGGGTATATACACCGGGGAGCTGTTTTTT. Translation: CASSITGGIYTGELFF. The chain has TRBV11-2 and TRBJ2-2; 8 nucleotides align to TRBD1. The germline gives CDR1 SGHAT, CDR2 FQNNGV. There are 16 residues in the CDR3. Trimming took 5 bases from V and 3 from J; bases not matched to a gene: 8.

The chain joins TRBV19 to TRBJ1-1, with D unclear. The CDR3 extends over 14 amino acids. Germline lookup yields CDR1 LNHDA and CDR2 SQIVND (reference sequence). V was trimmed by 4 bases and J by 1 base, leaving 10 bases between them. The CDR3 is CASSKQEGNTEAFF. The CDR3 DNA sequence: TGTGCCAGTAGTAAGCAAGAGGGGAACACTGAAGCTTTCTTT.

This clone is a singleton in its sample. The chain employs TRBV28 and TRBJ1-2, with 7 bases lining up with TRBD1. CDR1 is MDHEN and CDR2 is SYDVKM in the germline V gene. There are 14 residues in the CDR3. V trimming: 6 bases; J trimming: 6 bases; junction bases outside the gene matches: 10. CDR3 nucleotide sequence: TGTGCCAGCAGCCCTGGACAGGTGCTGCATGGCTACACCTTC. Protein product: CASSPGQVLHGYTF.

V usage is TRBV29-1 and J usage is TRBJ1-1, with a tentative D call TRBD1 (5 bases). V shed 5 bases and J shed 0 bases, with 10 bases lying between them. The CDR3 length is 13 residues. CDR1 SQVTM and CDR2 ANQGSEA come from the germline V gene. In DNA form, the CDR3 reads TGCAGCGTTCTCGACAGTCTGAACACTGAAGCTTTCTTT. Encoded protein: CSVLDSLNTEAFF.

This chain uses TRBV11-2 with TRBJ2-1; 7 bases map to TRBD2. Germline CDR1 is SGHAT and CDR2 is FQNNGV. The CDR3 loop spans 19 amino acids. V trimming: 1 base; J trimming: 10 bases; junction bases outside the gene matches: 22. The CDR3 sequence: CASSLVASWSSGSNSEQFF. In nucleotides, the CDR3 is TGTGCCAGCAGCTTAGTAGCTTCGTGGTCTAGCGGTTCGAACAGCGAGCAGTTCTTC.

CDR3 coding DNA: TGCGCCAGCAGCTTGGAGGGGTTAAGGGAGCAGTACTTC. Its translation is CASSLEGLREQYF. The V call is TRBV5-1, the J call TRBJ2-7; weak D call: TRBD1 (5 bases). Trimming removed 0 bases at V and 7 bases at J, with 11 bases between. Germline-derived CDR1 and CDR2 are SGHRS and YFSETQ. The CDR3 covers 13 residues.

The rearrangement links TRBV6-5 to TRBJ1-1, with 8 bases matching TRBD1. The CDR3 is 15 amino acids. Germline CDR1 is MNHEY and CDR2 is SVGAGI. Trimming removed 5 bases from V and 0 bases from J; junction bases left unmatched: 5. This CDR3 is CASSPPRGLNTEAFF. Written as DNA, the CDR3 is TGTGCCAGCAGTCCTCCCAGGGGGCTGAACACTGAAGCTTTCTTT.

The genes are TRBV4-1 and TRBJ2-4, with 8 bases identical to TRBD1. The CDR3 consists of 20 residues. Germline CDR1 reads MGHRA; CDR2 reads YSYEKL. V lost 0 bases to trimming and J lost 1 base; unmatched junction nucleotides: 14. The CDR3 nucleotides read TGCGCCAGCAGCCAAGATTTTGGGGGACAGGCTTCCCGGGCCAAAAACATTCAGTACTTC. Its translation: CASSQDFGGQASRAKNIQYF.

V is TRBV6-1 and J is TRBJ2-7; D may be TRBD1 (6 bases). The V end was cut by 1 base, the J end by 3 bases, with 16 bases between. The V gene's germline CDR1 is MNHNS and CDR2 SASEGT. This CDR3 contains 16 residues. CDR3 sequence: CASSEGSAGALYEQYF. The CDR3 bases are TGTGCCAGCAGTGAAGGGTCGGCAGGGGCTCTCTACGAGCAGTACTTC.

The chain is built from TRBV9 and TRBJ1-1; unclear D gene. V shed 0 bases and J shed 6 bases, with 9 bases lying between them. CDR3 length: 13 residues. Germline V gives CDR1 SGDLS, CDR2 YYNGEE. DNA of the CDR3: TGTGCCAGCAGCGTAGATCCGGGGTCTGAAGCTTTCTTT. This codes for CASSVDPGSEAFF.

The chain recombines TRBV28 with TRBJ1-2; unclear D gene. The germline V and J ends were trimmed by 4 bases and 5 bases, with 17 bases remaining between them. This CDR3 has 15 amino acids. Germline V gene lookup returns CDR1 MDHEN and CDR2 SYDVKM. The CDR3 sequence: CASSYASRIGYGYTF. The DNA for the CDR3 is TGTGCCAGCAGTTATGCCTCCAGGATTGGGTATGGCTACACCTTC.

The chain uses TRBV7-8 and TRBJ2-5; maybe TRBD2 (5 bases). V lost 3 bases, J lost 2 bases, and 7 bases lay in between. Germline lookup yields CDR1 SGHVS and CDR2 FQNEAQ. The length of the CDR3 is 13 residues. CDR3: CASSFGRQETQYF. The DNA of the CDR3 is TGTGCCAGCAGCTTTGGGAGACAAGAGACCCAGTACTTC.

V and J are TRBV21-1 and TRBJ2-2; no DNA check was done on the table's D call, TRBD2. TRBV21-1 is shown as a pseudogene. The CDR3 totals 18 residues. CDR3 nucleotide sequence: TGTGCCAGCAGCAAAGGATTGGAGGGCGCCCCTGACACCGGGGAGCTGTTTTTT. It codes for CASSKGLEGAPDTGELFF.

The chain's CDR3 is CAWSRDSEHEQYF. CDR3 nucleotides: TGTGCCTGGAGTCGAGACAGTGAACACGAGCAGTACTTC. This rearrangement joins TRBV30 to TRBJ2-7, with a weak D call TRBD1 (5 bases). V gave up 2 bases and J gave up 5 bases, with 13 bases separating them. The germline gives CDR1 GTSNPN, CDR2 SVGIG (reference sequence). The CDR3 extends over 13 amino acids.

The DNA of the CDR3 is TGTGCCAGCAGCCCGGGGCTAGCGGGAGGGAGAGATACGCAGTATTTT. It translates to CASSPGLAGGRDTQYF. This chain links TRBV7-9 with TRBJ2-3; 12 positions match TRBD2. The J segment lost 5 bases and the V segment lost 5 bases, leaving 8 bases of the junction unmatched. The germline gives CDR1 SEHNR, CDR2 FQNEAQ (reference sequence). This CDR3 spans 16 amino acids.

As DNA, the CDR3 is TGTGCCAGCAGCTCGACAGGGGTGTACGAGCAGTACTTC. Translated: CASSSTGVYEQYF. The chain couples TRBV5-4 to TRBJ2-7, with 8 bases lining up with TRBD1. V lost 3 bases and J lost 4; bases outside the gene matches: 3. From germline, CDR1 is SGHNT and CDR2 YYREEE (reference sequence). The CDR3 extends over 13 amino acids. Full variable domain (outside the CDR3, taken from reference TRBV5-4 and TRBJ2-7): ETGVTQSPTHLIKTRGQQVTLRCSSQSGHNTVSWYQQALGQGPQFIFQYYREEENGRGNFPPRFSGLQFPNYSSELNVNALELDDSALYLCASSSTGVYEQYFGPGTRLTVT.